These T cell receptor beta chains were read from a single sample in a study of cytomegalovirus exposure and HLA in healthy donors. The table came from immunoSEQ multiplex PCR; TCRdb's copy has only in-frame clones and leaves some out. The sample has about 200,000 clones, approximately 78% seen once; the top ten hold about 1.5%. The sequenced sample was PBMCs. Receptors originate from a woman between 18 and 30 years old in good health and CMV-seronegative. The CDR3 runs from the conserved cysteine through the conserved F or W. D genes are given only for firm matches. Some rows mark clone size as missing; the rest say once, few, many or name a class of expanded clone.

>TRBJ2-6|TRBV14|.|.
CASSQDAGFSGANVLTF
TGTGCCAGCAGCCAAGACGCAGGGTTTTCTGGGGCCAACGTCCTGACTTTC
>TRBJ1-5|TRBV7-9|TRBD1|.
CASSLTGTGDGQPQHF
TGTGCCAGCAGCTTGACCGGGACAGGGGACGGTCAGCCCCAGCATTTT
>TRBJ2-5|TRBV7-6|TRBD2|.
CASSLVGSGSGETQYF
TGTGCCAGCAGCTTAGTTGGTAGCGGGAGTGGGGAGACCCAGTACTTC
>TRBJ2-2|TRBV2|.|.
CASRIQITGELFF
TGTGCCAGCAGGATCCAGATCACCGGGGAGCTGTTTTTT
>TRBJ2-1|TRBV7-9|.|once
CASSPPGGHEQFF
TGTGCCAGCAGCCCCCCGGGGGGCCATGAGCAGTTCTTC
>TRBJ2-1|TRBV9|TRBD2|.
CASSVAGAGGPISAQFF
TGTGCCAGCAGCGTCGCCGGGGCGGGAGGGCCCATTTCTGCGCAGTTCTTC
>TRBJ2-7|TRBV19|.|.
CASSIGAGGVYEQYF
TGTGCCAGTAGTATAGGGGCAGGAGGGGTCTACGAGCAGTACTTC
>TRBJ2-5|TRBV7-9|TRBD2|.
CASSPAISGSLETQYF
TGTGCCAGCAGCCCAGCAATCAGCGGGAGTCTGGAGACCCAGTACTTC
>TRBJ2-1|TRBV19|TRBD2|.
CASRRRGASGRATYNEQFF
TGTGCCAGTAGACGTCGGGGGGCTAGCGGGAGGGCCACTTACAATGAGCAGTTCTTC
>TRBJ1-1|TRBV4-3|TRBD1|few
CASSQKTGGLTEAFF
TGCGCCAGCAGCCAAAAGACAGGGGGCCTCACTGAAGCTTTCTTT
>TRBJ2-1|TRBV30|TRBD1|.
CAWSAGTGDYNEQFF
TGTGCCTGGAGTGCCGGGACAGGGGACTACAATGAGCAGTTCTTC
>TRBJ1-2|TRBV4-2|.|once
CASSQENRNFNYGYTF
TGTGCCAGCAGCCAAGAAAACAGGAATTTTAACTATGGCTACACCTTC
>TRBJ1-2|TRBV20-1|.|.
CSASGGGYTF
TGCAGTGCTAGCGGGGGTGGCTACACCTTC
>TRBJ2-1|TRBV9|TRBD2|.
CASSVGGTTYNEQFF
TGTGCCAGCAGCGTAGGGGGGACTACCTACAATGAGCAGTTCTTC
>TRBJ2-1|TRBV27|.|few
CASSFLSRSNEQFF
TGTGCCAGCAGTTTCCTCTCCCGTAGCAATGAGCAGTTCTTC
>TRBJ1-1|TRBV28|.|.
CASSFRGARYLNTEAFF
TGTGCCAGCAGTTTCCGCGGGGCGCGGTATCTGAACACTGAAGCTTTCTTT
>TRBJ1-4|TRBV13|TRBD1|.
CASSFNRGPNEKLFF
TGTGCCAGCAGCTTCAACAGGGGGCCTAATGAAAAACTGTTTTTT
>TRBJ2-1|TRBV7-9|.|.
CASTSSPRRKNNEQFF
TGTGCCAGCACCTCAAGTCCGCGGCGAAAGAACAATGAGCAGTTCTTC
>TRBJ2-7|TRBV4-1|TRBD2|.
CASSRTSAVGSYEQYF
TGCGCCAGCAGCCGGACTAGCGCAGTAGGTTCCTACGAGCAGTACTTC
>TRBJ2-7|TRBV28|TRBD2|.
CASNSPGGGDYEQYF
TGTGCCAGTAACAGCCCTGGGGGGGGAGACTACGAGCAGTACTTC
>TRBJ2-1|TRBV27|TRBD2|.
CASRGRLALNNEQFF
TGTGCCAGCAGGGGAAGACTAGCCCTAAACAATGAGCAGTTCTTC
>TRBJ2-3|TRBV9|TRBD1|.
CASSVGQGADTQYF
TGTGCCAGCAGCGTAGGACAGGGGGCAGATACGCAGTATTTT
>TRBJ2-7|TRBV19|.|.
CASSIDQAREQYF
TGTGCCAGTAGTATAGATCAGGCTCGCGAGCAGTACTTC
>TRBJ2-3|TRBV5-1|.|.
CASSLAPGGSTDTQYF
TGCGCCAGCAGCTTGGCCCCAGGGGGGAGCACAGATACGCAGTATTTT
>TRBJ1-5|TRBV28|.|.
CASSWTASGNQPQHF
TGTGCCAGCAGTTGGACAGCCTCAGGCAATCAGCCCCAGCATTTT
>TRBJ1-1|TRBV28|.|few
CASPKAGGPMNTEAFF
TGTGCCAGTCCCAAAGCGGGGGGCCCTATGAACACTGAAGCTTTCTTT
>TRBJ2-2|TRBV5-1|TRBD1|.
CASSLTGGFTGELFF
TGCGCCAGCAGCCTGACAGGGGGCTTCACCGGGGAGCTGTTTTTT
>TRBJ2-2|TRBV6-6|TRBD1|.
CASSRDRGNTGELFF
TGTGCCAGCAGTCGGGACAGGGGGAACACCGGGGAGCTGTTTTTT
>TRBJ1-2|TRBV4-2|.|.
CASSRLTSEYHTF
TGTGCCAGCAGCCGACTAACGTCAGAGTACCACACCTTC
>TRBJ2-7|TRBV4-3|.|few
CASSQDYPGVGYEQYF
TGCGCCAGCAGCCAAGACTACCCAGGGGTGGGATACGAGCAGTACTTC
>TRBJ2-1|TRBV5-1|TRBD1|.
CASSQGARNEQFF
TGCGCCAGCAGCCAGGGGGCCAGGAATGAGCAGTTCTTC
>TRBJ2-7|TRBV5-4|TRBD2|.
CASSFRGGSSYEQYF
TGTGCCAGCAGCTTTAGGGGCGGGAGCTCCTACGAGCAGTACTTC
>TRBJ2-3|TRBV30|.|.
CAWSRSTDTQYF
TGTGCCTGGAGTCGGTCCACAGATACGCAGTATTTT
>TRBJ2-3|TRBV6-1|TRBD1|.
CASTDRGITDTQYF
TGTGCCAGCACCGACAGGGGCATCACAGATACGCAGTATTTT
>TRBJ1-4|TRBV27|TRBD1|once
CASSPRRVGQLATNEKLFF
TGTGCCAGCAGTCCTCGCAGGGTGGGACAGCTCGCAACTAATGAAAAACTGTTTTTT
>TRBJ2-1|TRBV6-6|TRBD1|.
CASSYPGGSNEQFF
TGTGCCAGCAGTTACCCAGGGGGCTCTAATGAGCAGTTCTTC
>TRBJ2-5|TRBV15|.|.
CATSSRTSRETQYF
TGTGCCACCAGCTCGCGAACTAGCCGGGAGACCCAGTACTTC
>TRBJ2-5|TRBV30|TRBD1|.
CAWSVIQGQETQYF
TGTGCCTGGAGTGTGATACAGGGGCAAGAGACCCAGTACTTC
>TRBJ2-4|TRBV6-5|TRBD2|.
CASSYLTSGSRNIQYF
TGTGCCAGCAGTTACCTGACTAGCGGGAGTAGGAACATTCAGTACTTC
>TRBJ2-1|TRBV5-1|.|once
CASSLEGPQGGEQFF
TGCGCCAGCAGCTTGGAGGGACCCCAGGGGGGTGAGCAGTTCTTC
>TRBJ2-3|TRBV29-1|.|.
CSVGQVDFTDTQYF
TGCAGCGTTGGACAGGTTGACTTCACAGATACGCAGTATTTT
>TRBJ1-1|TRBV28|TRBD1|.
CASTLGTGMAFF
TGTGCCAGCACCCTCGGGACAGGGATGGCTTTCTTT
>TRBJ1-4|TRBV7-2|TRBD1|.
CASSPGQALLEKLFF
TGTGCCAGCAGCCCGGGACAGGCCCTTTTGGAAAAACTGTTTTTT